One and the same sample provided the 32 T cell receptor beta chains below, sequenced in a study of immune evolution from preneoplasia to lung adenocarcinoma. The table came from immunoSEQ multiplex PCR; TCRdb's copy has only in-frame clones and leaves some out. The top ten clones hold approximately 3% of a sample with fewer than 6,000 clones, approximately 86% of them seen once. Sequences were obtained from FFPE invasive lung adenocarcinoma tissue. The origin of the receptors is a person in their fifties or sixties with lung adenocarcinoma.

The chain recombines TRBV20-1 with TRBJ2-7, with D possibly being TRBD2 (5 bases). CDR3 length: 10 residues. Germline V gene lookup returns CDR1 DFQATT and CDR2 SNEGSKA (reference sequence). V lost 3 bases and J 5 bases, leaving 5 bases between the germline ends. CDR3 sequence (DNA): TGCAGTGCTAGCGGGAACGAGCAGTACTTC. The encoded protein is CSASGNEQYF.

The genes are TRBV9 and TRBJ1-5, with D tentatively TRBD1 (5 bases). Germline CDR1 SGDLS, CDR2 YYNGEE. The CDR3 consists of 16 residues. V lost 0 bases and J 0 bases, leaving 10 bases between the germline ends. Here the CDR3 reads CASSVGQLDSNQPQHF. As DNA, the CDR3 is TGTGCCAGCAGCGTAGGACAGCTTGATAGCAATCAGCCCCAGCATTTT.

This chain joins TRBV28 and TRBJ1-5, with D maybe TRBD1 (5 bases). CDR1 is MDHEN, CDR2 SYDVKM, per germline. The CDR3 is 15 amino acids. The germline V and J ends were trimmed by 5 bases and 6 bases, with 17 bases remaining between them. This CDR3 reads CASSTPQGGSQPQHF. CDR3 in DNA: TGTGCCAGCAGTACACCCCAGGGTGGGAGTCAGCCCCAGCATTTT.

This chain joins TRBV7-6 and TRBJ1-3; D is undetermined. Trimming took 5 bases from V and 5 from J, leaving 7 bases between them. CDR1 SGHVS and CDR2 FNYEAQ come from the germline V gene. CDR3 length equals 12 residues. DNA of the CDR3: TGTGCCAGCAGCACTGACAGAAACACCATATATTTT. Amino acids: CASSTDRNTIYF. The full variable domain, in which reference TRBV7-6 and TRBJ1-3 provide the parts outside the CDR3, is GAGVSQSPRYKVTKRGQDVALRCDPISGHVSLYWYRQALGQGPEFLTYFNYEAQQDKSGLPNDRFSAERPEGSISTLTIQRTEQRDSAMYRCASSTDRNTIYFGEGSWLTVV.

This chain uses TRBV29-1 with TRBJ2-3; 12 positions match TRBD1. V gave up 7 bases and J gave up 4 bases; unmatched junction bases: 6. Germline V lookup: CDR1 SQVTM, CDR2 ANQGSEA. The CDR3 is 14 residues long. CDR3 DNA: TGCAGCGGCCTCCGGGACAGGGGGCCAGATACGCAGTATTTT. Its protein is CSGLRDRGPDTQYF.

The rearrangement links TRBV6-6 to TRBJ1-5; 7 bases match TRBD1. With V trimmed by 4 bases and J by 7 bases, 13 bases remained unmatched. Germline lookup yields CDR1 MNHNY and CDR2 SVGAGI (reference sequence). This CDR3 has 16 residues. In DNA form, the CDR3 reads TGTGCCAGCAGTTCACAAACAACGACAGGGAGGCAGCCCCAGCATTTT. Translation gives CASSSQTTTGRQPQHF.

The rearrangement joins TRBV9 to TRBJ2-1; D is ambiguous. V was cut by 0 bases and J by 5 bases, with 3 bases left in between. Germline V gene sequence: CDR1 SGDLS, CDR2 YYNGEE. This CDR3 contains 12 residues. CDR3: CASSVEDNEQFF. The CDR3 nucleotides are TGTGCCAGCAGCGTAGAGGACAATGAGCAGTTCTTC.

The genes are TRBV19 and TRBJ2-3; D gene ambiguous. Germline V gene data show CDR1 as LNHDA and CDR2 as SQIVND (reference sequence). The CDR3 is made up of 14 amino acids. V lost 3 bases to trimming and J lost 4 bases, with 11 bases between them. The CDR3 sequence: CASSIVSEPDTQYF. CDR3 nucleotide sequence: TGTGCCAGTAGTATTGTGTCAGAACCAGATACGCAGTATTTT.

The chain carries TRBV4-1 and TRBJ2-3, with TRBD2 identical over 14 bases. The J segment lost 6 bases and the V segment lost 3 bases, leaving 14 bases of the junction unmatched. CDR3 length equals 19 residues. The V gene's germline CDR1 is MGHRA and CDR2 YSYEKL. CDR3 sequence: CASSHPGLAGGPIRDTQYF. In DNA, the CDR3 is TGCGCCAGCAGCCATCCCGGACTAGCGGGAGGCCCTATAAGGGATACGCAGTATTTT.

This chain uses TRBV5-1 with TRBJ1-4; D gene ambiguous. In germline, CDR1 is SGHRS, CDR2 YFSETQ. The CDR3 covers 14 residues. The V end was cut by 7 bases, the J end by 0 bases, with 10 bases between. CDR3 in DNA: TGCGCCAGCGCCTTTGCTGCAACTAATGAAAAACTGTTTTTT. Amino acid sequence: CASAFAATNEKLFF.

The CDR3 DNA follows: TGCGCCAGCAGCTTGGGACAGAAGAATCAGCCCCAGCATTTT. As protein: CASSLGQKNQPQHF. The chain couples TRBV5-1 to TRBJ1-5, with D possibly TRBD1 on 5 matching bases. CDR3 length: 14 amino acids. V lost 0 bases, J lost 4 bases, and 8 bases lay in between. Per the germline V gene, CDR1 is SGHRS and CDR2 is YFSETQ.

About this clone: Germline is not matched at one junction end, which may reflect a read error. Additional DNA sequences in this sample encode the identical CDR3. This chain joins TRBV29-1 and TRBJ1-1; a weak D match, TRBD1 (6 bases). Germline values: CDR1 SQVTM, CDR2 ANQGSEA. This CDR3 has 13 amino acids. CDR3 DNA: TGCAGCGCCTTGACAAGCGGGGACACTGAAGCTTTTTTT. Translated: CSALTSGDTEAFF.

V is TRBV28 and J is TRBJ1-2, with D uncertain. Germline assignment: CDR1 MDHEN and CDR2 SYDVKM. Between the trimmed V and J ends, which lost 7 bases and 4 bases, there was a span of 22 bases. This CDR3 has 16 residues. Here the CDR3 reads CASTPNLGGGPYGYTF. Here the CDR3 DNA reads TGTGCCAGCACTCCAAATCTAGGCGGAGGGCCCTATGGCTACACCTTC.

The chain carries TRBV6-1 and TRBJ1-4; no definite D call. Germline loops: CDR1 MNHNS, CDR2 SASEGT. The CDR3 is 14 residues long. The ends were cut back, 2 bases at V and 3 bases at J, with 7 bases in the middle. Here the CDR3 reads CASSEMWANEKLFF. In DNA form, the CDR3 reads TGTGCCAGCAGTGAAATGTGGGCTAATGAAAAACTGTTTTTT.

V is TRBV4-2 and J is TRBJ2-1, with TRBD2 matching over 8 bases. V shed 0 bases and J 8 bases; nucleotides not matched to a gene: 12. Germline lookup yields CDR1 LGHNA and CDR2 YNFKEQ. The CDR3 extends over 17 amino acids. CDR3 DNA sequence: TGTGCCAGCAGCCAAGAACACCGCGGGAGGCGGGGCGATGAGCAGTTCTTC. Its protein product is CASSQEHRGRRGDEQFF.

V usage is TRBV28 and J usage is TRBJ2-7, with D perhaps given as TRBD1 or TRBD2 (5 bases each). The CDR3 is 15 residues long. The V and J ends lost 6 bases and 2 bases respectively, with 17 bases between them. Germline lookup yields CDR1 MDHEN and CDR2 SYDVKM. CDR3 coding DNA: TGTGCCAGCAGCCAAGAAGCAGGGAGCCCCTACGAGCAGTACTTC. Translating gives CASSQEAGSPYEQYF.

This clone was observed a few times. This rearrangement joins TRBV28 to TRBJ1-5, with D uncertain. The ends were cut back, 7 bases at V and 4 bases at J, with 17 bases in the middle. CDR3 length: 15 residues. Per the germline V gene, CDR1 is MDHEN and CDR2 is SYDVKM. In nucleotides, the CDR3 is TGTGCCAGCACCCTGGGCCAAGCGTATAATCAGCCCCAGCATTTT. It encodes CASTLGQAYNQPQHF.

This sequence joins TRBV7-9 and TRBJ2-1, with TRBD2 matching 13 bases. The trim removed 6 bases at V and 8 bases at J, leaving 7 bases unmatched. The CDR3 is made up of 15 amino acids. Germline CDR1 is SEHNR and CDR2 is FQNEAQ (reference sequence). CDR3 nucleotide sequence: TGTGCCAGCAGTAGACTAGCGGGAGGAAGTTATGAGCAGTTCTTC. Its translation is CASSRLAGGSYEQFF.

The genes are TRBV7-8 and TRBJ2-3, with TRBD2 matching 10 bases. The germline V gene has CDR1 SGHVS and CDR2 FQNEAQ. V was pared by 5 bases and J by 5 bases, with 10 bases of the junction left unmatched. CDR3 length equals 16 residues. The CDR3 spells CASSPILAGVGDTQYF. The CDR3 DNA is TGTGCCAGCAGCCCGATCCTAGCGGGAGTGGGAGATACGCAGTATTTT.

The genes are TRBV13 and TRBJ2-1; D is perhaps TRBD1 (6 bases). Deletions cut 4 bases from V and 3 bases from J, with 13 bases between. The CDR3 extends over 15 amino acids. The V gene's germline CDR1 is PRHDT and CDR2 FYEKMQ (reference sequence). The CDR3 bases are TGTGCCAGCAGCTCCCAAGGGGGAGACTACAATGAGCAGTTCTTC. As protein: CASSSQGGDYNEQFF.

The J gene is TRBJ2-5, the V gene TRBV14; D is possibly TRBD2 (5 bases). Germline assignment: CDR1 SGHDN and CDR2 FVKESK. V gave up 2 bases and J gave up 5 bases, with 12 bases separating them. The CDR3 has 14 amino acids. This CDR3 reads CASSQSRGLETQYF. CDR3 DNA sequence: TGTGCCAGCAGCCAAAGTCGGGGTTTGGAGACCCAGTACTTC.

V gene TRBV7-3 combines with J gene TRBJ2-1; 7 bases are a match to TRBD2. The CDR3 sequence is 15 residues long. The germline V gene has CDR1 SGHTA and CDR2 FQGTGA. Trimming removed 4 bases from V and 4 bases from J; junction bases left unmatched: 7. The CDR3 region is CASSSGLKTYNEQFF. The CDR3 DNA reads TGTGCCAGCAGCTCGGGACTAAAAACTTACAATGAGCAGTTCTTC.

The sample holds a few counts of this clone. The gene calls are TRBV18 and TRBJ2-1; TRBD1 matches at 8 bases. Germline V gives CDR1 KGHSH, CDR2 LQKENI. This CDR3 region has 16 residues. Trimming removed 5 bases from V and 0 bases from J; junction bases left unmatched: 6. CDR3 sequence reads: CASSGRTGSSYNEQFF. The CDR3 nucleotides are TGTGCCAGCTCAGGAAGGACAGGGAGCTCCTACAATGAGCAGTTCTTC.

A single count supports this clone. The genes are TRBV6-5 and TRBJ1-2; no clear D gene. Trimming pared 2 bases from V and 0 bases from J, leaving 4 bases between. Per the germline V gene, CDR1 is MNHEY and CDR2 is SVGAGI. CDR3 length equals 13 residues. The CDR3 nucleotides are TGTGCCAGCAGTTACAGGGCTAACTATGGCTACACCTTC. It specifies CASSYRANYGYTF.

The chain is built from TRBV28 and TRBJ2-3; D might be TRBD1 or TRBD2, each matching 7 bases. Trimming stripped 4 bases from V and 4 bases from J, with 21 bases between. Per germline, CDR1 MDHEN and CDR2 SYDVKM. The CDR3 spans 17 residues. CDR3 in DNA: TGTGCCAGCAGTTCGTGGGGGGAGGGGGCGAATTCAGATACGCAGTATTTT. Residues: CASSSWGEGANSDTQYF. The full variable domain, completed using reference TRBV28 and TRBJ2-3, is DVKVTQSSRYLVKRTGEKVFLECVQDMDHENMFWYRQDPGLGLRLIYFSYDVKMKEKGDIPEGYSVSREKKERFSLILESASTNQTSMYLCASSSWGEGANSDTQYFGPGTRLTVL.

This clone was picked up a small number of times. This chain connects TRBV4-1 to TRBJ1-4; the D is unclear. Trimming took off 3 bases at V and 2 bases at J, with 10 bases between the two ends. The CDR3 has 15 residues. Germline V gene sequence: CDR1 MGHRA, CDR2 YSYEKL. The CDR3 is CASSHRVATNEKLFF. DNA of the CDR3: TGCGCCAGCAGCCACCGCGTGGCGACTAATGAAAAACTGTTTTTT.

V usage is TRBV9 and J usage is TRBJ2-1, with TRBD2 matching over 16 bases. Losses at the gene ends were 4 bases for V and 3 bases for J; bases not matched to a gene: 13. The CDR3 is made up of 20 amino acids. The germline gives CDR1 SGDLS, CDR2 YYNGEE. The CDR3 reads CASSKSGTSGRGRNYNEQFF. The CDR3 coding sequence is TGTGCCAGCAGCAAGTCCGGGACTAGCGGGAGGGGGAGAAACTACAATGAGCAGTTCTTC.

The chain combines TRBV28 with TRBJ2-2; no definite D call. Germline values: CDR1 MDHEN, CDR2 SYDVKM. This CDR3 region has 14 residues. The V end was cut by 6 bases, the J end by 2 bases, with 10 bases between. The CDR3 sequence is CASRVGLNTGELFF. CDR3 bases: TGTGCCAGCAGAGTAGGGCTTAACACCGGGGAGCTGTTTTTT.

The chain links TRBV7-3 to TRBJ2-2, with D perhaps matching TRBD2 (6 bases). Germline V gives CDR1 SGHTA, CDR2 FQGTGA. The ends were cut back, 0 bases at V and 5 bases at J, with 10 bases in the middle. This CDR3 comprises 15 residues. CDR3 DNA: TGTGCCAGCAGCTTAACAGGGAGGAAAACCGGGGAGCTGTTTTTT. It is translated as CASSLTGRKTGELFF.

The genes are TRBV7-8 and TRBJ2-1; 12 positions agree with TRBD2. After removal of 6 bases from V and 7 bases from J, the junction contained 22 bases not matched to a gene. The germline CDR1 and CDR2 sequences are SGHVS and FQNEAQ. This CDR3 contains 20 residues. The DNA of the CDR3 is TGTGCCAGCAGTTTAAATCCCCAGGAGACTAGCGGGAGATACCTTAATGAGCAGTTCTTC. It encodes CASSLNPQETSGRYLNEQFF.

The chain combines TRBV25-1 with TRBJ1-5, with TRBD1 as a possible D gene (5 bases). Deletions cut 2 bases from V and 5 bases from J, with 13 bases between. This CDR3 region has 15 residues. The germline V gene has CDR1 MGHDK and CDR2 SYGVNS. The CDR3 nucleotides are TGTGCCAGCAGTGAACAGGGTAAAGGGCATCAGCCCCAGCATTTT. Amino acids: CASSEQGKGHQPQHF.

The CDR3 DNA reads as TGTGCCAGCAGCCCGAAGGGAGTAGCGAGTGAGAGAGAGACCCAGTACTTC. Its protein is CASSPKGVASERETQYF. This chain uses TRBV9 with TRBJ2-5; TRBD2 is a possible D gene (5 bases). CDR1 and CDR2 (germline): SGDLS, YYNGEE. This CDR3 is 17 amino acids long. The V gene lost 4 bases and the J gene lost 4 bases, with 23 bases spanning the gap.